The rows below give T cell receptor beta chains drawn from one sample of a study of T-cell reconstitution after alpha-beta-depleted transplantation in children. One entry per CDR3 protein, called by TCRdb with MiXCR from the PCR reads. The sample lists under 50,000 distinct CDR3 sequences; about 47% were seen once. The material was peripheral blood, obtained before TCRalphabeta/CD19-depleted stem cell transplant. These receptors were taken from a boy in the first two years of life with SCID, due to receive a stem cell transplant. Both conserved end residues are part of each CDR3. The D gene is left open where the match is weak. The size field is filled for only some rows; it gives once, few, many or a size class.

V gene: TRBV7-2; CDR3 length: 14; J gene: TRBJ2-5; D gene: TRBD2; clone size: .; CDR3 DNA: TGTGCCAGCAGCCCCCCGGGAGGCAGGGAGACCCAGTACTTC; CDR3 protein: CASSPPGGRETQYF
V gene: TRBV20-1; CDR3 length: 13; J gene: TRBJ1-1; D gene: TRBD1; clone size: .; CDR3 DNA: TGCAGTGCGGCGACAGGGGGGGTTACTGAAGCTTTCTTT; CDR3 protein: CSAATGGVTEAFF
V gene: TRBV20-1; CDR3 length: 13; J gene: TRBJ2-5; D gene: .; clone size: .; CDR3 DNA: TGCAGTGCTAGAAGGTGGATCCAAGAGACCCAGTACTTC; CDR3 protein: CSARRWIQETQYF
V gene: TRBV20-1; CDR3 length: 15; J gene: TRBJ2-3; D gene: .; clone size: .; CDR3 DNA: TGCAGTGCTAGAGCTTTTGGGGATAGCACAGATACGCAGTATTTT; CDR3 protein: CSARAFGDSTDTQYF
V gene: TRBV5-1; CDR3 length: 15; J gene: TRBJ2-5; D gene: .; clone size: .; CDR3 DNA: TGCGCCAGCAGCTTGCGAGCGGGCCCTCCGGAGACCCAGTACTTC; CDR3 protein: CASSLRAGPPETQYF
V gene: TRBV24-1; CDR3 length: 14; J gene: TRBJ2-5; D gene: .; clone size: .; CDR3 DNA: TGTGCCACCAGTGATGCCGGGGAGATCGGGACCCAGTACTTC; CDR3 protein: CATSDAGEIGTQYF
V gene: TRBV20-1; CDR3 length: 15; J gene: TRBJ1-1; D gene: .; clone size: many; CDR3 DNA: TGCAGTGCGAGCCTTTGGGGGGTAGGCAACACTGAAGCTTTCTTT; CDR3 protein: CSASLWGVGNTEAFF
V gene: TRBV20-1; CDR3 length: 13; J gene: TRBJ2-5; D gene: .; clone size: few; CDR3 DNA: TGCAGTGTAGGAGCAAGGGCCCAAGAGACCCAGTACTTC; CDR3 protein: CSVGARAQETQYF
V gene: TRBV20-1; CDR3 length: 14; J gene: TRBJ1-5; D gene: .; clone size: .; CDR3 DNA: TGCAGTGCTAGAGATAGCCGGGAGAATCAGCCCCAGCATTTT; CDR3 protein: CSARDSRENQPQHF
V gene: TRBV6-2/TRBV6-3; CDR3 length: 15; J gene: TRBJ1-1; D gene: .; clone size: once; CDR3 DNA: TGTGCCAGCAGTTACCGGGGCGGCATGAACACTGAAGCTTTCTTT; CDR3 protein: CASSYRGGMNTEAFF
V gene: TRBV20-1; CDR3 length: 15; J gene: TRBJ2-1; D gene: .; clone size: .; CDR3 DNA: TGCAGTGCGGCGACCGGGGCTACTTCCTACAATGAGCAGTTCTTC; CDR3 protein: CSAATGATSYNEQFF
V gene: TRBV2; CDR3 length: 16; J gene: TRBJ2-1; D gene: .; clone size: .; CDR3 DNA: TGTGCCAGCAGTCCCTTGATTGGGGGGTCCTACAATGAGCAGTTCTTC; CDR3 protein: CASSPLIGGSYNEQFF
V gene: TRBV12-3/TRBV12-4; CDR3 length: 14; J gene: TRBJ2-1; D gene: .; clone size: .; CDR3 DNA: TGTGCCAGCAGTTTAGCGGGGCTTTGGAATGAGCAGTTCTTC; CDR3 protein: CASSLAGLWNEQFF
V gene: TRBV18; CDR3 length: 14; J gene: TRBJ1-6; D gene: TRBD1; clone size: .; CDR3 DNA: TGTGCCAGCTCACCACGGGACAGGGGCACGCCCCTCCACTTT; CDR3 protein: CASSPRDRGTPLHF
V gene: TRBV25-1; CDR3 length: 14; J gene: TRBJ2-7; D gene: TRBD1; clone size: .; CDR3 DNA: TGTGCCAGCAGTAATCGGGACAGGGACTACGAGCAGTACTTC; CDR3 protein: CASSNRDRDYEQYF
V gene: TRBV24-1; CDR3 length: 13; J gene: TRBJ2-2; D gene: TRBD2; clone size: .; CDR3 DNA: TGCGCCATCAGTGATTTAAGGAGCGGGGAGCTTTTTTTT; CDR3 protein: CAISDLRSGELFF
V gene: TRBV5-1; CDR3 length: 14; J gene: TRBJ2-7; D gene: .; clone size: many; CDR3 DNA: TGCGCCAGCAGCTTGGACGGGGATACCTACGAGCAGTACTTC; CDR3 protein: CASSLDGDTYEQYF
V gene: TRBV7-2; CDR3 length: 14; J gene: TRBJ2-1; D gene: TRBD2; clone size: few; CDR3 DNA: TGTGCCAGCAGCGTCACTAGCGGGGCAAATGAGCAGTTCTTC; CDR3 protein: CASSVTSGANEQFF
V gene: TRBV27; CDR3 length: 13; J gene: TRBJ2-2; D gene: .; clone size: .; CDR3 DNA: TGTGCCAGCAGCTTGGGGCACACCGGGGAGCTGTTTTTT; CDR3 protein: CASSLGHTGELFF
V gene: TRBV12-3/TRBV12-4; CDR3 length: 14; J gene: TRBJ2-7; D gene: .; clone size: .; CDR3 DNA: TGTGCCAGCAGTTTAAGGGGTTCTCGCTACGAGCAGTACTTC; CDR3 protein: CASSLRGSRYEQYF
V gene: TRBV20-1; CDR3 length: 13; J gene: TRBJ2-7; D gene: TRBD1; clone size: few; CDR3 DNA: TGCAGTGCACCGGACAGGGGCTCCTACGAGCAGTACTTC; CDR3 protein: CSAPDRGSYEQYF
V gene: TRBV7-9; CDR3 length: 12; J gene: TRBJ1-1; D gene: .; clone size: few; CDR3 DNA: TGTGCCAGCATGCGGTTGAGCACTGAAGCTTTCTTT; CDR3 protein: CASMRLSTEAFF
V gene: TRBV3-1; CDR3 length: 12; J gene: TRBJ1-5; D gene: .; clone size: .; CDR3 DNA: TGTGCCAGCAGCTCGGGGTTTCAGCCCCAGCATTTT; CDR3 protein: CASSSGFQPQHF
V gene: TRBV27; CDR3 length: 15; J gene: TRBJ2-7; D gene: .; clone size: few; CDR3 DNA: TGTGCCAGCAGTTTGGGGGTCCCAAAAGACTACGAGCAGTACTTC; CDR3 protein: CASSLGVPKDYEQYF
V gene: TRBV5-1; CDR3 length: 16; J gene: TRBJ2-1; D gene: .; clone size: few; CDR3 DNA: TGCGCCAGCAGCTTACAGGGCGGAGGCTCCTACAATGAGCAGTTCTTC; CDR3 protein: CASSLQGGGSYNEQFF
V gene: TRBV6-1; CDR3 length: 14; J gene: TRBJ2-1; D gene: TRBD1; clone size: .; CDR3 DNA: TGTGCCAGTGGTCAGGACAGGGGCTACAATGAGCAGTTCTTC; CDR3 protein: CASGQDRGYNEQFF
V gene: TRBV9; CDR3 length: 16; J gene: TRBJ2-5; D gene: TRBD2; clone size: .; CDR3 DNA: TGTGCCAGCAGCGCTGCCGCGGGACTACTAAAAGAGACCCAGTACTTC; CDR3 protein: CASSAAAGLLKETQYF
V gene: TRBV7-2; CDR3 length: 16; J gene: TRBJ1-2; D gene: TRBD1; clone size: .; CDR3 DNA: TGTGCCAGCAGCTTAACCTGGGACAGGGGGGTCTATGGCTACACCTTC; CDR3 protein: CASSLTWDRGVYGYTF
V gene: TRBV5-1; CDR3 length: 16; J gene: TRBJ2-1; D gene: .; clone size: few; CDR3 DNA: TGCGCCAGCAGCTTGCAAGGATCAAGCTCCTACAATGAGCAGTTCTTC; CDR3 protein: CASSLQGSSSYNEQFF